Described below is a single T cell receptor beta chain sequence and its context. Its antigen is not identified. The data are from a study of T cell repertoires in cytomegalovirus infection. Study-level background: Public TCR beta signatures indicated both CMV infection and matching HLA type.

Trimming stripped 2 bases from V and 4 bases from J, with 15 bases between. The germline gives CDR1 MNHGY, CDR2 SAAAGT. The length of the CDR3 is 16 residues. TCRdb re-derived calls from the reads in MiXCR, one entry per CDR3 protein. This repertoire shows roughly 180,000 distinct CDR3 sequences, roughly a fifth found once; its top ten account for more than 25%. Study outcomes and limitations: Dominant in the ex vivo response were TCR beta clonotypes restricted by HLA-C and specific for CMV.

The chain joins TRBV6-8 to TRBJ2-1; possibly TRBD2 for D (7 bases). The receptor was isolated from a human donor in good health (CMV status not recorded). Some clones in this sample may be carry-over from other donors' samples. Sequenced material: CD8+ T cells from cultured PBMCs, taken from culture after CMV antigen stimulation. This chain's CDR3 is CASSYGGAREYNEQFF. For the CDR3, the DNA is TGTGCCAGCAGTTACGGGGGGGCCAGGGAGTACAATGAGCAGTTCTTC.